The subject of this entry is one TCR beta chain. This specimen belongs to a study of cytomegalovirus exposure and HLA in healthy donors. Sequenced by immunoSEQ multiplex PCR; TCRdb stores in-frame clones only, minus some. Of roughly 120,000 clones in the sample, over 75% are singletons; the top ten hold approximately 2.3%. Germline V gene data show CDR1 as SGHDT and CDR2 as YYEEEE. The CDR3 runs 17 residues. Trimming stripped 3 bases from V and 0 bases from J, with 16 bases between. Sequencing was carried out using PBMCs. The V and J genes are TRBV5-6 and TRBJ2-1, with D perhaps matching TRBD2 (6 bases). The sequence was collected from a woman aged 25-40 years in good health and CMV-seronegative. This CDR3 reads CASSSGLSGSSYNEQFF. The CDR3 DNA follows: TGTGCCAGCAGCTCTGGACTAAGCGGAAGCTCCTACAATGAGCAGTTCTTC. Complete variable domain (other parts from reference TRBV5-6 and TRBJ2-1): DAGVTQSPTHLIKTRGQQVTLRCSPKSGHDTVSWYQQALGQGPQFIFQYYEEEERQRGNFPDRFSGHQFPNYSSELNVNALLLGDSALYLCASSSGLSGSSYNEQFFGPGTRLTVL.